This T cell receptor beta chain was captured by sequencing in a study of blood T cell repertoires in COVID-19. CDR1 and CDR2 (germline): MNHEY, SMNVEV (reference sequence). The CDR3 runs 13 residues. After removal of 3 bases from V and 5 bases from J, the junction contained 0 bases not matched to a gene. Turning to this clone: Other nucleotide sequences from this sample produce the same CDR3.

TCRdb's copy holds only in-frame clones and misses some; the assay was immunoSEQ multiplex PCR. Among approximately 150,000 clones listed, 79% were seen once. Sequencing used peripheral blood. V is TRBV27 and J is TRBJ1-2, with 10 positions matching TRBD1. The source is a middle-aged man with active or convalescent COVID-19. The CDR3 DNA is TGTGCCAGCAGTTTGGGACAGGGGTATGGCTACACCTTC. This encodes CASSLGQGYGYTF.